This record covers a single T cell receptor beta chain. No cognate antigen has been identified for it. No base-level quality is on record; no much larger clone is a single base apart. The sample originates from a study of lymphopenia after photon versus proton radiotherapy (dated by TCRdb to between 2018 and 2021). Regarding the complete study: The study compared the immunological effects of photon versus proton radiation therapy in patients with gastrointestinal tumors who developed high-grade lymphopenia. The cohort included around 22 patients with gastrointestinal tumors who developed lymphopenia after receiving either photon or proton therapy. The goal of the study was to describe how the two radiation modalities differ in their effects on the immune system.

General study outcomes and caveats: During treatment, patients who received proton therapy stayed relatively stable, whereas patients who received photon therapy lost naive T cells and TCR diversity and gained effector/memory populations. The survival association was assessed only in patients who died, and better survival with proton therapy was presented by the authors as a possibility rather than a demonstrated result. Across the cohort, an inverse correlation was found between a larger post-nadir drop in TCR diversity and overall survival time among patients who died. After the lymphocyte count nadir, repertoires from photon-treated patients showed oligoclonal expansion, particularly of CD8+ Temra cells, and this expansion drove the decline in diversity.

CDR1 and CDR2 are drawn from the germline V gene: SGHDT, YYEEEE. Including the terminal cysteine and phenylalanine, the CDR3 comprises 14 residues. CDR3 DNA only is kept here, 42 bases in frame from base 1. Trimming at the junction amounts to 0 bases on V and 3 bases on J, and the germline ends lie 10 bases apart. Library preparation used the immunoSEQ multiplex PCR assay. Alongside multiparametric flow cytometry, deep sequencing of rearranged TCR beta loci was used to profile the T cell repertoires. TCRdb retrieved this table from immuneACCESS and kept in-frame rearrangements only. Not all clones are present; in checked studies, unresolved V genes account for under half, and no reason is known for the remainder. The sample table holds 55,000 to 75,000 clones, of which roughly 91% were seen once. The ten largest clonotypes hold about 2.6% of the sample.

The material was peripheral blood, obtained from a patient treated with photon-based radiotherapy. The origin of this receptor is a woman between 65 and 79 years old with pancreatic cancer. The V gene is TRBV5-6 and the J gene is TRBJ2-7; tentative D gene TRBD1, with 7 bases matching. The nucleotide sequence reads as follows: TGTGCCAGCAGCTTGGACAGGGGAGGCTACGAGCAGTACTTC. Translated, it gives CASSLDRGGYEQYF.